The following is a TCR beta chain sequence with its context. TCRdb reprocessed the RT-PCR reads with MiXCR, giving one entry per CDR3 protein. The sample includes around 150,000 distinct CDR3 sequences, about two fifths of them seen just once. V shed 5 bases and J 8 bases; nucleotides not matched to a gene: 7. The CDR3 is 14 amino acids. CDR1 is DFQATT, CDR2 SNEGSKA, per germline (reference sequence). The data were obtained in a study of patients and donors after allogeneic stem cell transplantation. This chain uses TRBV20-1 with TRBJ2-1; TRBD2 matches at 12 bases. The sequence derives from a human donor who was either an allogeneic HSCT recipient or a stem cell or donor lymphocyte infusion donor (not recorded which). It is not recorded whose cells these are; they may come from a transplant donor. Sequenced material: blood, either unsorted or a sorted T cell fraction (not recorded which). The CDR3 bases are TGCAGTGCTTCGCGACTAGCGGGGGAAGATGAGCAGTTCTTC. Its protein is CSASRLAGEDEQFF.